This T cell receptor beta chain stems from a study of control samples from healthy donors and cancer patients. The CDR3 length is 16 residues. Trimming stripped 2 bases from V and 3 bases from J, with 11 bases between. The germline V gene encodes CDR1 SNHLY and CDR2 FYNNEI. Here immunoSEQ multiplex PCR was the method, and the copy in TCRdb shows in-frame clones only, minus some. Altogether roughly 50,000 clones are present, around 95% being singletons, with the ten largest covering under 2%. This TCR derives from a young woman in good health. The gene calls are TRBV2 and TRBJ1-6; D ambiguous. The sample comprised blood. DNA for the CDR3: TGTGCCAGCAGTGAAAGGAGGCTGCACTATAATTCACCCCTCCACTTT. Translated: CASSERRLHYNSPLHF.